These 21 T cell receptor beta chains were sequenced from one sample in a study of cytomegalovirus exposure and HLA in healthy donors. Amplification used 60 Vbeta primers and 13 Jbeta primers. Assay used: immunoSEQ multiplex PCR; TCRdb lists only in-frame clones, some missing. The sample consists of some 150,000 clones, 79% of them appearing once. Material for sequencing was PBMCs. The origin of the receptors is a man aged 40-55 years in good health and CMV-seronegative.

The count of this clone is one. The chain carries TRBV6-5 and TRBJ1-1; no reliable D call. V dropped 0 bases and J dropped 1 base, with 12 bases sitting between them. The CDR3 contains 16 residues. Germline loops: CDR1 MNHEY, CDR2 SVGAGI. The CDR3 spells CASSYSGGVTNTEAFF. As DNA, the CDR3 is TGTGCCAGCAGTTACTCCGGCGGAGTGACGAACACTGAAGCTTTCTTT.

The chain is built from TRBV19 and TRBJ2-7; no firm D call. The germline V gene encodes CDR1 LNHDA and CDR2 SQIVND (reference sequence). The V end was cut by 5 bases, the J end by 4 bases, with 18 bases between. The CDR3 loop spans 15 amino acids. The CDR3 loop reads CASSSSSSPVYEQYF. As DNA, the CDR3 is TGTGCCAGTAGTTCGTCATCCTCCCCGGTGTACGAGCAGTACTTC.

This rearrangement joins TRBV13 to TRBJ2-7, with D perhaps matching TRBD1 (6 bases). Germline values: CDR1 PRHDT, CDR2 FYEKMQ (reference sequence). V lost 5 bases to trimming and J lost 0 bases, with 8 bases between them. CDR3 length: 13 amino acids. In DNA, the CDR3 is TGTGCCAGCAGCCGGGACAACTCCTACGAGCAGTACTTC. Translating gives CASSRDNSYEQYF.

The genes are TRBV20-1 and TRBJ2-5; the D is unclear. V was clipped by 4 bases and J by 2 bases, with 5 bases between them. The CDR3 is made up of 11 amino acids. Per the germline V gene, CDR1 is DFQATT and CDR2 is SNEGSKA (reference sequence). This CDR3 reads CSATQQETQYF. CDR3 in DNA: TGCAGTGCTACCCAACAAGAGACCCAGTACTTC.

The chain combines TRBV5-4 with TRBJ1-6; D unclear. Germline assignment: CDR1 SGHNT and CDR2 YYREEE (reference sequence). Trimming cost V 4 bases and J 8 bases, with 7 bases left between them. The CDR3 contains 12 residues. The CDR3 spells CASSTQDSPLHF. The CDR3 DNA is TGTGCCAGCAGCACACAAGATTCACCCCTCCACTTT.

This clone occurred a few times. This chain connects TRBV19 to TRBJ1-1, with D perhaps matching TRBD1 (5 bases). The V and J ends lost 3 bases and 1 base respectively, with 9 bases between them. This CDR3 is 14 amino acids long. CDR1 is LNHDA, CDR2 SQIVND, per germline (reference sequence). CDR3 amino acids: CASSMARGNTEAFF. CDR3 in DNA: TGTGCCAGTAGTATGGCAAGGGGGAACACTGAAGCTTTCTTT. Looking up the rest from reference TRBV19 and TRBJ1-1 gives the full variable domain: DGGITQSPKYLFRKEGQNVTLSCEQNLNHDAMYWYRQDPGQGLRLIYYSQIVNDFQKGDIAEGYSVSREKKESFPLTVTSAQKNPTAFYLCASSMARGNTEAFFGQGTRLTVV.

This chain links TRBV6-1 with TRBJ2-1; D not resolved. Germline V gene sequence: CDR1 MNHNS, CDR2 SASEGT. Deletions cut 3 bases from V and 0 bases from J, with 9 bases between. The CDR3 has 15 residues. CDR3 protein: CASSDILYSYNEQFF. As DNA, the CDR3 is TGTGCCAGCAGTGATATTCTCTACTCCTACAATGAGCAGTTCTTC.

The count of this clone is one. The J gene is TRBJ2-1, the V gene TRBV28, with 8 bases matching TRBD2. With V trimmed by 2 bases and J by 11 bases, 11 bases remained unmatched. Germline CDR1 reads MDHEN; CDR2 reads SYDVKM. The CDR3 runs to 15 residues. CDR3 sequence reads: CASSLRGRTIVQQFF. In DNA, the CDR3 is TGTGCCAGCAGTTTACGCGGGAGGACGATCGTCCAGCAGTTCTTC.

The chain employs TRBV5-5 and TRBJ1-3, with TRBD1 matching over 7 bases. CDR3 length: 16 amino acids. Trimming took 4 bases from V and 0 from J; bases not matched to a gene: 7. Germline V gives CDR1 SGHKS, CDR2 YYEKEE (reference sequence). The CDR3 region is CASSVAGQSSGNTIYF. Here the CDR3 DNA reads TGTGCCAGCAGCGTGGCGGGACAGAGCTCTGGAAACACCATATATTTT.

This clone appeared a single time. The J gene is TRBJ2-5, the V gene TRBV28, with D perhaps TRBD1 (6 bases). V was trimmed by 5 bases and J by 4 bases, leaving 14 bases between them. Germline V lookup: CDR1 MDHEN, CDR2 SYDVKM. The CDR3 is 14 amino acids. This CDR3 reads CASSGRGGAETQYF. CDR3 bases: TGTGCCAGCAGTGGCAGGGGTGGTGCAGAGACCCAGTACTTC.

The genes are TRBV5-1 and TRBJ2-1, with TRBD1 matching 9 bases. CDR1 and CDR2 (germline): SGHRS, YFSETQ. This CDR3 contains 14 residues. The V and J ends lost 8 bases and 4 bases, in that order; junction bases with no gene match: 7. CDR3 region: CASTGGAGYNEQFF. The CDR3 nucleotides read TGCGCCAGTACAGGGGGCGCAGGATACAATGAGCAGTTCTTC.

CDR3 sequence reads: CSAGQSETQYF. In DNA, the CDR3 is TGCAGTGCTGGACAGTCAGAGACCCAGTACTTC. The chain links TRBV20-1 to TRBJ2-5, with D possibly matching TRBD1 (6 bases). Trimming removed 5 bases at V and 4 bases at J, with 8 bases between. The CDR3 spans 11 residues. CDR1 and CDR2 (germline): DFQATT, SNEGSKA (reference sequence).

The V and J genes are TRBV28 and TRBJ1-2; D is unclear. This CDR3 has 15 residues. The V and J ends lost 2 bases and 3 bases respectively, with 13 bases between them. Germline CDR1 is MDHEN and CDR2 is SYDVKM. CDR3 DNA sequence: TGTGCCAGCAGTTTAGAGGCGAAAATGGACTATGGCTACACCTTC. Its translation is CASSLEAKMDYGYTF.

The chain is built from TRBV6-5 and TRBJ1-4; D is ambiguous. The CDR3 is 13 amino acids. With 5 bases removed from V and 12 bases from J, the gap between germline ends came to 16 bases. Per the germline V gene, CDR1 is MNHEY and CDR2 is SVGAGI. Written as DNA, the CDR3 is TGTGCCAGCAGTGAATGGGAGGGTGGGGAACTGTTTTTT. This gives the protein CASSEWEGGELFF.

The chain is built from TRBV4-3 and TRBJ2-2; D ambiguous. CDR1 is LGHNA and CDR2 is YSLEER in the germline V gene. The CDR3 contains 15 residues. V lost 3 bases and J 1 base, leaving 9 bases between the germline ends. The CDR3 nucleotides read TGCGCCAGCAGCCAGATTATTAGGAACACCGGGGAGCTGTTTTTT. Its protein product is CASSQIIRNTGELFF.

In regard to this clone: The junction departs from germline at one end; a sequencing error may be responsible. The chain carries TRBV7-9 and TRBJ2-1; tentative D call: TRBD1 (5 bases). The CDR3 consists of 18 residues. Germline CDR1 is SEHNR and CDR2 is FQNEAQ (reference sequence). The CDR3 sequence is CSSSLRRGWLGDYNEQFF. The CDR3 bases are TGTTCCAGCAGCTTACGGCGAGGTTGGCTAGGGGACTACAATGAGCAGTTCTTC. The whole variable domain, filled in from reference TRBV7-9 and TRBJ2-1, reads DTGVSQNPRHKITKRGQNVTFRCDPISEHNRLYWYRQTLGQGPEFLTYFQNEAQLEKSRLLSDRFSAERPKGSFSTLEIQRTEQGDSAMYLCSSSLRRGWLGDYNEQFFGPGTRLTVL.

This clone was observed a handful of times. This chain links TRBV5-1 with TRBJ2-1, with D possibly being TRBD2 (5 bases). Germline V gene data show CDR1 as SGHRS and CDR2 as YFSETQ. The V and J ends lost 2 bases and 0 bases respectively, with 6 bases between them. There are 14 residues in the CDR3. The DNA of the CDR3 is TGCGCCAGCAGCTTCGAGGGCTCCTACAATGAGCAGTTCTTC. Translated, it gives CASSFEGSYNEQFF.

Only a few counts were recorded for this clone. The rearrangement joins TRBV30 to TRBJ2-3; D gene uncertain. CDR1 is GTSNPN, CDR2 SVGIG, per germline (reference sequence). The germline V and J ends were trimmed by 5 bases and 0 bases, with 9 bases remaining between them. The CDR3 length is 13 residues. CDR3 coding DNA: TGTGCCTGGTCGGGTGGGAGCACAGATACGCAGTATTTT. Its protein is CAWSGGSTDTQYF.

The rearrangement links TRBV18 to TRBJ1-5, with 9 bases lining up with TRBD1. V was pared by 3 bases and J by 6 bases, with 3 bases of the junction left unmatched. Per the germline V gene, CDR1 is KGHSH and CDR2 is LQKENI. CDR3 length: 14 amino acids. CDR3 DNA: TGTGCCAGCTCACCGGGACAGGGAGGTCAGCCCCAGCATTTT. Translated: CASSPGQGGQPQHF.

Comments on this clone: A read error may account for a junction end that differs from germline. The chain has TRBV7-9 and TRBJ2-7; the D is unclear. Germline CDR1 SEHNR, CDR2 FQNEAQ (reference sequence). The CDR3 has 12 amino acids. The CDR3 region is CSSSLSTYEQYF. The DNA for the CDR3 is TGTTCCAGCAGCTTAAGCACTTACGAGCAGTACTTC.

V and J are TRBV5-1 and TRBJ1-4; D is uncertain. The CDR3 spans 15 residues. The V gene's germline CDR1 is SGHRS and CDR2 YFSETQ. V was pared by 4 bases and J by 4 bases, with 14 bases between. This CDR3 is CASSGERRGNEKLFF. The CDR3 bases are TGCGCCAGCAGCGGAGAACGGCGGGGTAATGAAAAACTGTTTTTT.